This is a list of T cell receptor beta chains from one sample in a study of read filtering for tumor transcriptome and immune sequencing. TCRdb used MiXCR to reprocess the reads, holding one entry per CDR3 protein. Altogether 85,000 to 100,000 distinct CDR3 sequences are present, about a fifth being singletons, with the ten largest covering over 10%. The specimen was a population of CD138-negative cells sorted from bone marrow. The receptors originated from a donor aged 40 or older with multiple myeloma. CDR3s include the opening cysteine and the closing phenylalanine or tryptophan. The D gene is left open where the match is weak. Rows give clone size only sometimes, using once, few, many, or a class for an expanded clone.

TRBJ1-5 NA TRBV21-1 few CASSKGHPGQGEYQPQHF TGTGCCAGCAGCAAAGGGCATCCGGGACAGGGGGAATACCAGCCCCAGCATTTT
TRBJ2-2 TRBD1 TRBV5-1 many CASSFTQGARTGELFF TGCGCCAGCAGCTTCACCCAGGGGGCGCGAACCGGGGAGCTGTTTTTT
TRBJ2-7 TRBD2 TRBV3-1 many CASSGLAGVPSYEQYF TGTGCCAGCAGTGGACTAGCGGGGGTCCCCTCCTACGAGCAGTACTTC
TRBJ2-6 NA TRBV6-6 NA CASSPLNSGANVLTF TGTGCCAGCAGCCCCCTAAACTCTGGGGCCAACGTCCTGACTTTC
TRBJ1-5 NA TRBV29-1 NA CSVSREGGSNQPQHF TGCAGCGTCTCAAGGGAGGGCGGTAGCAATCAGCCCCAGCATTTT
TRBJ1-5 TRBD1 TRBV7-8 few CASSPWDRGRVQPQHF TGTGCCAGCAGCCCCTGGGACAGGGGGCGGGTTCAGCCCCAGCATTTT
TRBJ2-7 NA TRBV3-1 NA CASSQDRFSFSEQYF TGTGCCAGCAGCCAAGATCGGTTTAGTTTTTCCGAGCAGTACTTC
TRBJ2-7 NA TRBV5-1 many CASSSQMNYEQYF TGCGCCAGCAGCTCACAGATGAACTACGAGCAGTACTTC
TRBJ2-1 TRBD2 TRBV6-6 medium-sized CASSLLAGSGNEQFF TGTGCCAGCAGCCTACTAGCGGGGTCTGGCAATGAGCAGTTCTTC
TRBJ1-1 NA TRBV11-2 many CATALGLDTEAFF TGTGCCACCGCCCTGGGGCTGGACACTGAAGCTTTCTTT
TRBJ2-3 NA TRBV28 many CADGVPTDTQYF TGTGCCGACGGGGTTCCCACAGATACGCAGTATTTT
TRBJ2-5 NA TRBV11-2 NA CASSLDPKETQYF TGTGCCAGCAGCCTGGACCCGAAAGAGACCCAGTACTTC
TRBJ1-1 NA TRBV2 NA CANSIDSQAETFF TGTGCCAACAGCATTGACAGTCAGGCTGAAACTTTCTTT
TRBJ1-5 NA TRBV24-1 many CATTGPDQPQHF TGTGCCACCACTGGTCCGGATCAGCCCCAGCATTTT
TRBJ2-3 NA TRBV5-8 many CASRQGLSTDTQYF TGTGCCAGCAGACAGGGACTGAGCACAGATACGCAGTATTTT
TRBJ1-3 NA TRBV7-2 many CASSLGQSPHNTIYF TGTGCCAGCAGCTTAGGACAGTCCCCTCATAACACCATATATTTT
TRBJ1-1 NA TRBV28 many CASSLSGQSAFF TGTGCCAGCAGTTTATCCGGGCAGTCCGCTTTCTTT
TRBJ2-4 NA TRBV2 many CASSKDSSIAKNIQYF TGTGCCAGCAGTAAGGACAGCAGTATAGCCAAAAACATTCAGTACTTC
TRBJ2-1 NA TRBV18 many CASSPRKGTYNEQFF TGTGCCAGCTCACCAAGGAAGGGGACCTACAATGAGCAGTTCTTC
TRBJ2-3 TRBD2 TRBV28 NA CASISGGPFHTDTQYF TGTGCCAGCATCAGCGGGGGCCCTTTCCACACAGATACGCAGTATTTT
TRBJ2-7 NA TRBV7-2 many CASSSQMRNEQYF TGTGCCAGCAGCTCCCAGATGAGGAACGAGCAGTACTTC
TRBJ2-2 TRBD2 TRBV28 many CASSFGAGGAGELFF TGTGCCAGCAGTTTCGGAGCGGGGGGGGCCGGGGAGCTGTTTTTT